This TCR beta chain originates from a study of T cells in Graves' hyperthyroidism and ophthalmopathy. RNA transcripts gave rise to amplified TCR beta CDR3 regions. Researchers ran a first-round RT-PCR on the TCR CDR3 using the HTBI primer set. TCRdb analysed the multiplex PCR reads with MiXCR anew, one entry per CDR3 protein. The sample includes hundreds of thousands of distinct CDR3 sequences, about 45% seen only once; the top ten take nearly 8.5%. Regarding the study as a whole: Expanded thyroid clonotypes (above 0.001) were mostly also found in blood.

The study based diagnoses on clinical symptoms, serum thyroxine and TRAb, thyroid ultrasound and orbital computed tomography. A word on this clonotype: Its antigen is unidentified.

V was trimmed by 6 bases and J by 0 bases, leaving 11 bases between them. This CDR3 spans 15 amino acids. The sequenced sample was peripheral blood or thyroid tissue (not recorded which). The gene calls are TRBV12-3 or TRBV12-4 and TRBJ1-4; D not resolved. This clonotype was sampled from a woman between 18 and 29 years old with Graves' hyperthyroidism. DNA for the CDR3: TGTGCCAGCAGACGAGATGATGCAACTAATGAAAAACTGTTTTTT. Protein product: CASRRDDATNEKLFF.